Listed below are T cell receptor beta chains from one sample, sequenced in a study of beta chain features in type 1 diabetes. Assay used: immunoSEQ multiplex PCR; TCRdb lists only in-frame clones, some missing. Of 600,000 to 700,000 clones listed, under 15% are singletons. The sample was naive CD4+ T cells from blood. The receptors here all came from a man aged 18-30 years with type 1 diabetes. Both conserved end residues are part of each CDR3. D genes are given only for firm matches. The listing skips clone size in some rows; elsewhere it reads once, few, many or a size class.

j_call v_call d_call clone_size cdr3_aa cdr3_nt
TRBJ1-1 TRBV30 NA few CAWSVWENTEAFF TGTGCCTGGAGTGTTTGGGAAAACACTGAAGCTTTCTTT
TRBJ1-1 TRBV2 NA NA CASSSERDTEAFF TGTGCCAGCTCCTCGGAAAGGGACACTGAAGCTTTCTTT
TRBJ2-7 TRBV1 NA NA CTSSQDRLAGGPAYEQYF TGCACCAGCAGCCAAGATCGACTAGCGGGGGGACCCGCCTACGAGCAGTACTTC
TRBJ2-2 TRBV11-1 NA NA CASSSQPDANTGELFF TGTGCCAGCAGCTCCCAACCGGACGCGAACACCGGGGAGCTGTTTTTT
TRBJ1-4 TRBV4-1 NA few CASSQDGGNEKLFF TGCGCCAGCAGCCAAGATGGAGGGAATGAAAAACTGTTTTTT
TRBJ1-5 TRBV29-1 NA NA CSVEGGGGQPQHF TGCAGCGTTGAAGGCGGAGGGGGTCAGCCCCAGCATTTT
TRBJ1-1 TRBV29-1 NA NA CSVVEGTGTEAFF TGCAGCGTTGTCGAGGGAACGGGCACTGAAGCTTTCTTT
TRBJ2-3 TRBV7-2 NA NA CASSFVGGSTDTQYF TGTGCCAGCAGCTTCGTAGGGGGGAGCACAGATACGCAGTATTTT
TRBJ1-6 TRBV19 NA few CASTPITGNSPLHF TGTGCCAGTACACCCATAACAGGGAATTCACCCCTCCACTTT
TRBJ2-2 TRBV5-4 NA few CASSLGQLNTGELFF TGTGCCAGCAGCTTGGGACAGTTGAACACCGGGGAGCTGTTTTTT
TRBJ1-5 TRBV19 NA NA CASSTGQPYSNQPQHF TGTGCCAGTAGTACCGGACAGCCTTATAGCAATCAGCCCCAGCATTTT
TRBJ1-5 TRBV6-1 NA few CASSEGTPGSEPQHF TGTGCCAGCAGTGAAGGGACACCAGGGTCCGAGCCCCAGCATTTT
TRBJ2-5 TRBV10-3 NA NA CAISGGVIQETQYF TGTGCCATCAGTGGAGGGGTCATTCAAGAGACCCAGTACTTC
TRBJ2-7 TRBV11-3 NA few CASTPGQGLYEQYF TGTGCCAGCACCCCCGGGCAGGGTCTCTACGAGCAGTACTTC
TRBJ2-7 TRBV6-5 TRBD1 few CASSYREGGPYEQYF TGTGCCAGCAGTTACCGGGAAGGGGGCCCCTACGAGCAGTACTTC
TRBJ2-1 TRBV5-4 NA NA CASSFDRNSYNEQFF TGTGCCAGCAGCTTCGACAGAAACTCCTACAATGAGCAGTTCTTC
TRBJ2-3 TRBV10-3 TRBD1 few CAITPGQGGTDTQYF TGTGCCATCACTCCGGGACAGGGGGGAACAGATACGCAGTATTTT
TRBJ1-1 TRBV15 NA NA CATSREMVYSEAFF TGTGCCACCAGCAGAGAAATGGTTTACAGCGAAGCTTTCTTT
TRBJ2-3 TRBV18 NA NA CASSPQVITDTQYF TGTGCCAGCTCACCACAGGTCATCACAGATACGCAGTATTTT
TRBJ2-1 TRBV30 NA NA CAWRSGSSYNEQFF TGTGCCTGGAGGTCTGGGAGCTCCTACAATGAGCAGTTCTTC
TRBJ1-5 TRBV2 TRBD1 NA CASRDRAGQPQHF TGTGCCAGCAGAGACAGGGCCGGTCAGCCCCAGCATTTT
TRBJ1-5 TRBV18 TRBD1 few CASSPGTGGNQPQHF TGTGCCAGCTCACCAGGGACAGGAGGCAATCAGCCCCAGCATTTT
TRBJ1-1 TRBV18 NA NA CASSPNGDGEAFF TGTGCCAGCTCACCAAATGGGGACGGAGAAGCTTTCTTT
TRBJ1-6 TRBV13 NA NA CASSSLGGGYNSPLHF TGTGCCAGCTCGTCCTTGGGAGGAGGTTATAATTCACCCCTCCACTTT
TRBJ1-6 TRBV6-5 NA NA CASREGSLSTGLHF TGTGCCAGCAGGGAGGGGTCCCTGTCTACTGGCCTCCACTTT
TRBJ2-5 TRBV10-3 NA few CAISGGTKETQYF TGTGCCATCAGTGGGGGTACCAAAGAGACCCAGTACTTC
TRBJ1-5 TRBV7-9 NA few CASSLGAGSSNQPQHF TGTGCCAGCAGCTTAGGGGCAGGATCTAGCAATCAGCCCCAGCATTTT
TRBJ1-4 TRBV6-6 TRBD1 NA CASSSGTGVEKLFF TGTGCCAGCAGTTCCGGGACAGGGGTGGAAAAACTGTTTTTT
TRBJ1-4 TRBV5-1 TRBD1 few CASSLTGQTEKLFF TGCGCCAGCAGCTTGACGGGACAGACTGAAAAACTGTTTTTT
TRBJ1-1 TRBV4-1 TRBD1 NA CASSQGPDRGNLEAFF TGCGCCAGCAGCCAAGGGCCGGACAGGGGGAACCTTGAAGCTTTCTTT
TRBJ1-3 TRBV7-9 NA NA CATSFAPAGNTIYF TGTGCTACTAGCTTTGCCCCTGCCGGAAACACCATATATTTT
TRBJ2-5 TRBV9 NA few CASSVGQGETQYF TGTGCCAGCAGCGTAGGGCAGGGGGAGACCCAGTACTTC